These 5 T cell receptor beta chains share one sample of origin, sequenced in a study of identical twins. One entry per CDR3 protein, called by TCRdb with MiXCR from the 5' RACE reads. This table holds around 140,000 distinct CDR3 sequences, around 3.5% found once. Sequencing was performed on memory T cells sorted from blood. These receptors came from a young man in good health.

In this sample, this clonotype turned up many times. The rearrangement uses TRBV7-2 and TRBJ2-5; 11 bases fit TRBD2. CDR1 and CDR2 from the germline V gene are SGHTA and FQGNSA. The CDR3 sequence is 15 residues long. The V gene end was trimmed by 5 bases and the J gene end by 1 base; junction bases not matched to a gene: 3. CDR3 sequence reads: CASSIGLAGQETQYF. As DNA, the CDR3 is TGTGCCAGCAGCATTGGACTAGCGGGCCAAGAGACCCAGTACTTC. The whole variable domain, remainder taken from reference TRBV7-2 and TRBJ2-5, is GAGVSQSPSNKVTEKGKDVELRCDPISGHTALYWYRQSLGQGLEFLIYFQGNSAPDKSGLPSDRFSAERTGGSVSTLTIQRTQQEDSAVYLCASSIGLAGQETQYFGPGTRLLVL.

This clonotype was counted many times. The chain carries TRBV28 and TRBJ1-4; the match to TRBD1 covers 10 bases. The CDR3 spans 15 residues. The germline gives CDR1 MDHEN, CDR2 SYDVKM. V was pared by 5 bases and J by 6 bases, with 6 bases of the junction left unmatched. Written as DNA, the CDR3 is TGTGCCAGCAGTATGACCGGGACAGGGGATGAAAAACTGTTTTTT. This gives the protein CASSMTGTGDEKLFF.

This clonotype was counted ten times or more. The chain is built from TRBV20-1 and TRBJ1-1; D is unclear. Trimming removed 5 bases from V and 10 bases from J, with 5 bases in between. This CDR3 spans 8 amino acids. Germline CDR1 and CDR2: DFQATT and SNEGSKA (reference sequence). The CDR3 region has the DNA TGCAGTGCTTTTCGAGCTTTCTTT. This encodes CSAFRAFF.

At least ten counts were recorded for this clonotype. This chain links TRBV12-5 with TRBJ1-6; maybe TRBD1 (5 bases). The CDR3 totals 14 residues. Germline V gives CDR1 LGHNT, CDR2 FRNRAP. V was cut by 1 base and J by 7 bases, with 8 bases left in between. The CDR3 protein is CASGLGQLNSPLHF. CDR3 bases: TGTGCTAGTGGTTTGGGACAGCTCAATTCACCCCTCCACTTT.

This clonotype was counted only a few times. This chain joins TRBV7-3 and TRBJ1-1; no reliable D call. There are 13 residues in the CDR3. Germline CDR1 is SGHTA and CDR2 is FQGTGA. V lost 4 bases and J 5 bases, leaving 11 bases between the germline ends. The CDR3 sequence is CASSSNHGTEAFF. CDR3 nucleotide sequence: TGTGCCAGCAGCTCAAACCATGGGACTGAAGCTTTCTTT. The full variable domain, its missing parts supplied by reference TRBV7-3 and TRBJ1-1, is GAGVSQTPSNKVTEKGKYVELRCDPISGHTALYWYRQSLGQGPEFLIYFQGTGAADDSGLPNDRFFAVRPEGSVSTLKIQRTERGDSAVYLCASSSNHGTEAFFGQGTRLTVV.